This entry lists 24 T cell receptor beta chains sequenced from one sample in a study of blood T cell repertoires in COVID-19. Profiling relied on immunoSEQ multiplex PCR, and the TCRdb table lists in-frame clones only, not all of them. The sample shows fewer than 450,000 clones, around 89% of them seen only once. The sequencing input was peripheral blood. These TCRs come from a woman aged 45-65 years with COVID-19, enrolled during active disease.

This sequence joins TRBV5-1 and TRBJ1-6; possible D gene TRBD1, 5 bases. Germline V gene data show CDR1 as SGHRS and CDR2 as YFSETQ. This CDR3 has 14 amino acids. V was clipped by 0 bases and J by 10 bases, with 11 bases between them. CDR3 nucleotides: TGCGCCAGCAGCTTGGCAGGGTATGGGTCACCCCTCCACTTT. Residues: CASSLAGYGSPLHF.

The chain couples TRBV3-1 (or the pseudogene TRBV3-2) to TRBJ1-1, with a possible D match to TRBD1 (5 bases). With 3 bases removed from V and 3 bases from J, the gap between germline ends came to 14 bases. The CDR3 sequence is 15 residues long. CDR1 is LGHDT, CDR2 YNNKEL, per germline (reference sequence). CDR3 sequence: CASSQGMGTHTEAFF. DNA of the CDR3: TGTGCCAGCAGCCAGGGGATGGGGACTCACACTGAAGCTTTCTTT.

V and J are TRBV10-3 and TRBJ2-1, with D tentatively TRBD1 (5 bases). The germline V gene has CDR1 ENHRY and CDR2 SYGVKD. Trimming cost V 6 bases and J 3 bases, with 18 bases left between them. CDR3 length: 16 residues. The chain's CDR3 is CAIRPTEASHYNEQFF. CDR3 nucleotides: TGTGCCATCAGGCCGACAGAAGCATCCCACTACAATGAGCAGTTCTTC.

The CDR3 protein is CASRFTTGSNYGYTF. The CDR3 DNA follows: TGTGCCAGCAGGTTTACTACAGGGTCTAACTATGGCTACACCTTC. The chain links TRBV6-4 to TRBJ1-2, with D perhaps matching TRBD1 (6 bases). The CDR3 loop spans 15 amino acids. Germline V gene data show CDR1 as MRHNA and CDR2 as SNTAGT. V lost 6 bases and J 0 bases, leaving 14 bases between the germline ends.

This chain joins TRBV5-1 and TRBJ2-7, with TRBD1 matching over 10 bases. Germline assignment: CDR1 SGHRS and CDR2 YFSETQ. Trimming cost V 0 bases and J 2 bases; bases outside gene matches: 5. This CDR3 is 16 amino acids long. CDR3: CASSLGRQGAAYEQYF. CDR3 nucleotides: TGCGCCAGCAGCTTGGGCCGACAGGGGGCCGCCTACGAGCAGTACTTC.

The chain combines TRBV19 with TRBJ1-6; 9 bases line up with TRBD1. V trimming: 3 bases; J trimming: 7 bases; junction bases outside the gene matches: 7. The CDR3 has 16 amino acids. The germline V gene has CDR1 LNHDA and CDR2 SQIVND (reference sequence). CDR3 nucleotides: TGTGCCAGTAGTATGGTGACAGGGGGAGGGAATTCACCCCTCCACTTT. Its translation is CASSMVTGGGNSPLHF.

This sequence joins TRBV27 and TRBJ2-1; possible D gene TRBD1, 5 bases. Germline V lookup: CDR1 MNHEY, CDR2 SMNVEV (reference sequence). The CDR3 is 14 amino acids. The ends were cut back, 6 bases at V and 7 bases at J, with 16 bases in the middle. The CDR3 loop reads CASRAWGLRNEQFF. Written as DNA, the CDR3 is TGTGCCAGCAGAGCCTGGGGCCTTAGGAATGAGCAGTTCTTC.

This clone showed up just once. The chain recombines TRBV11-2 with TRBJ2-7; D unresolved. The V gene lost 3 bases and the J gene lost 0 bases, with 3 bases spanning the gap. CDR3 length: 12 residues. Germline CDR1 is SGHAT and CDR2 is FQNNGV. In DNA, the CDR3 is TGTGCCAGCAGCTTCGTCTCCTACGAGCAGTACTTC. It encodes CASSFVSYEQYF.

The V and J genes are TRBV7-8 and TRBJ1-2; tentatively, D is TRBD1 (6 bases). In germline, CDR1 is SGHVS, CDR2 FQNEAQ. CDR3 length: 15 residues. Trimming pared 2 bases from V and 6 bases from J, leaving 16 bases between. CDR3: CASSLRGTTHNGYTF. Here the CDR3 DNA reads TGTGCCAGCAGCTTAAGAGGGACAACTCACAATGGCTACACCTTC.

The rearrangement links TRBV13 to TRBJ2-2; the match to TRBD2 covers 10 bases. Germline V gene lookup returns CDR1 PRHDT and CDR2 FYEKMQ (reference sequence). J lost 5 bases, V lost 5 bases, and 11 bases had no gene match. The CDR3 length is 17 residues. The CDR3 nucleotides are TGTGCCAGCAGCCCGAAAGAGCGGGGGGGGCAAACCGGGGAGCTGTTTTTT. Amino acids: CASSPKERGGQTGELFF.

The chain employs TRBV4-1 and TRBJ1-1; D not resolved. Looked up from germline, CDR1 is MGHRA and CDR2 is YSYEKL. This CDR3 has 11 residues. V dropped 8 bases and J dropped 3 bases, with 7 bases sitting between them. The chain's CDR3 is CASRGYTEAFF. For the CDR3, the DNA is TGCGCCAGCCGAGGGTACACTGAAGCTTTCTTT.

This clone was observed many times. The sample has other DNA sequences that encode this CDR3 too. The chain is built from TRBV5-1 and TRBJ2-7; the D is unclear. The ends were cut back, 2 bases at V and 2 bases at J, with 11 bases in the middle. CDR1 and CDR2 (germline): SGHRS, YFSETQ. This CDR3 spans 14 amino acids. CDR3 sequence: CASSFLGGTYEQYF. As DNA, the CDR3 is TGCGCCAGCAGCTTTCTTGGCGGAACCTACGAGCAGTACTTC. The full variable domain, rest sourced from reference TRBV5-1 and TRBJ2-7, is KAGVTQTPRYLIKTRGQQVTLSCSPISGHRSVSWYQQTPGQGLQFLFEYFSETQRNKGNFPGRFSGRQFSNSRSEMNVSTLELGDSALYLCASSFLGGTYEQYFGPGTRLTVT.

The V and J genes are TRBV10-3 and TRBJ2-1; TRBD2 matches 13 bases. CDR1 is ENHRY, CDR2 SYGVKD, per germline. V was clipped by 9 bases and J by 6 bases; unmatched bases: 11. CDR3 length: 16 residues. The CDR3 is CAIRGLAGSRGNEQFF. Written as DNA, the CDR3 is TGTGCCATTCGGGGACTAGCGGGGTCCCGGGGCAATGAGCAGTTCTTC.

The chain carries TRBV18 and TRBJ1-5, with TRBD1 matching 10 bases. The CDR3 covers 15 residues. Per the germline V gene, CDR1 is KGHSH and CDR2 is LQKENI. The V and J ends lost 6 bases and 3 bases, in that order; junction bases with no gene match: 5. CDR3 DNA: TGTGCCAGCTCGTCGGGACAGGGGTACAATCAGCCCCAGCATTTT. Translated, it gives CASSSGQGYNQPQHF.

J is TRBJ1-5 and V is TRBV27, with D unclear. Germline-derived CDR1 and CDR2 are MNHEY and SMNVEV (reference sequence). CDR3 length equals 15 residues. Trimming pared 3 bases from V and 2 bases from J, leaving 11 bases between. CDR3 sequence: CASSLRLSGNQPQHF. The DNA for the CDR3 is TGTGCCAGCAGTTTGAGGTTATCGGGCAATCAGCCCCAGCATTTT.

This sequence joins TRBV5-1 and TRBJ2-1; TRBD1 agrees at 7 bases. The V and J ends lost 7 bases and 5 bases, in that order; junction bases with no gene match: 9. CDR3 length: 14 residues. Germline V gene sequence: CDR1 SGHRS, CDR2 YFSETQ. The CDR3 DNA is TGCGCCAGCGGAACAGGGGACACGGACAATGAGCAGTTCTTC. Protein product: CASGTGDTDNEQFF.

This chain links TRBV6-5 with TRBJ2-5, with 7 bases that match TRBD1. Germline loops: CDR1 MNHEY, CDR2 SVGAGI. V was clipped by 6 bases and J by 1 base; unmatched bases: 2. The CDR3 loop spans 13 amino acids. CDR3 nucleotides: TGTGCCAGCAGAGCAGGGGGCCAAGAGACCCAGTACTTC. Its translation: CASRAGGQETQYF.

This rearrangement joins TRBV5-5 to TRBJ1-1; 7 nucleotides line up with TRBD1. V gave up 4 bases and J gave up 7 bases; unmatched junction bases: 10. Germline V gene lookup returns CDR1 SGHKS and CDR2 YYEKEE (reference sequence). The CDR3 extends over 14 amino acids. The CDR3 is CASSPGRGRGEAFF. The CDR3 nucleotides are TGTGCCAGCAGCCCTGGAAGGGGGCGCGGTGAAGCTTTCTTT.

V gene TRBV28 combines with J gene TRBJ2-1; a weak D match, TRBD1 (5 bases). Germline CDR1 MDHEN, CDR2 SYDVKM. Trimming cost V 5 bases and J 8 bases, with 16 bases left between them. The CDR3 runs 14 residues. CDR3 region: CASSRQPSGDEQFF. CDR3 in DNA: TGTGCCAGCAGTCGACAGCCGTCCGGAGATGAGCAGTTCTTC. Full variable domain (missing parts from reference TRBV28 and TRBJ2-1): DVKVTQSSRYLVKRTGEKVFLECVQDMDHENMFWYRQDPGLGLRLIYFSYDVKMKEKGDIPEGYSVSREKKERFSLILESASTNQTSMYLCASSRQPSGDEQFFGPGTRLTVL.

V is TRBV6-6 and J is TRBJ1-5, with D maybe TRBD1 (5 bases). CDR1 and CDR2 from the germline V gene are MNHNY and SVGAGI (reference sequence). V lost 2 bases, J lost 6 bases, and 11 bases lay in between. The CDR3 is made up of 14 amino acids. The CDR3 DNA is TGTGCCAGCAGTTACAAACAGGAAGGTCAGCCCCAGCATTTT. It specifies CASSYKQEGQPQHF.

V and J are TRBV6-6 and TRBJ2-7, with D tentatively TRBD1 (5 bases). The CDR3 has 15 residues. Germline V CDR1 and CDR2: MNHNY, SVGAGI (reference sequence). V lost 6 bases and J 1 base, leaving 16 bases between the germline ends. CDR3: CASSVSSRVSYEQYF. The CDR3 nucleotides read TGTGCCAGCAGCGTCAGCAGCAGGGTATCCTACGAGCAGTACTTC.

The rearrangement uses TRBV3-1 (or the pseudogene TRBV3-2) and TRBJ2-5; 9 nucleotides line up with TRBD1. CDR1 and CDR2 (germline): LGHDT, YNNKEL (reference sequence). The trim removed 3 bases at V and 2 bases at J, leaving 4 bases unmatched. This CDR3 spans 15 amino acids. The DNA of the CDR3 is TGTGCCAGCAGCCACGGGACAGGGATTCAAGAGACCCAGTACTTC. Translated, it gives CASSHGTGIQETQYF.

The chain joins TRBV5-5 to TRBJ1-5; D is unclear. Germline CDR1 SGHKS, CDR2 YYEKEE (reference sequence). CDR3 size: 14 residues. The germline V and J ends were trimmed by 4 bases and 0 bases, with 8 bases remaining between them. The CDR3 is CASSPVVSNQPQHF. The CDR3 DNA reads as TGTGCCAGCAGCCCAGTGGTTAGCAATCAGCCCCAGCATTTT.

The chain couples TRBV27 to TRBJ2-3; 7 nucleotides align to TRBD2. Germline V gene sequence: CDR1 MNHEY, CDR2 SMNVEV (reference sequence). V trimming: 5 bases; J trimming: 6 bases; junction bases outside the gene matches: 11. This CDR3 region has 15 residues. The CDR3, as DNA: TGTGCCAGCAGTCTTAGCGGGTCCCCGTTTGATACGCAGTATTTT. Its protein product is CASSLSGSPFDTQYF.